Included here is one T cell receptor beta chain sequence, with context. Its antigen is currently not known. Mismatch with germline at one junction end may stem from a read error. The immunoSEQ hsTCRB Kit, with multiplexed V- and J-gene primers, was used to amplify TCR-beta CDR3 regions from genomic DNA. Unique DNA barcodes were added in a second PCR, and samples were pooled together with a negative and a positive control. An Illumina MiSeq running a 150-cycle paired-end protocol was used to sequence the pooled TCR-beta libraries. The source study handled its data this way. Adaptive Biotechnologies processed the raw sequencing data and produced a report containing normalized, annotated TCR-beta repertoires. T-cell density was calculated by normalizing TCR-beta templates to usable DNA, with usable DNA estimated through amplification of housekeeping genes. Richness was the count of unique rearrangements, and clonality was defined as 1 minus Pielou's evenness. The clones in this table, taken by TCRdb from immuneACCESS, are in-frame only. Not every clone is retained; where verified, under half of the shortfall comes from an unresolved V gene, and the cause of the rest is unknown. Clonal size and the V and J genes are those of that table, whereas D and trimming came from the DNA. This sample holds fewer than 2,000 clones; just under 85% were observed only once. 5% to 7.5% of the sample comes from the top ten.

The entry originates in a study of T cells and copy number aberrations in small-cell lung cancer (dated by TCRdb to the early 2020s). Looking at the study overall: Whole-exome sequencing of the same tumor regions was paired with TCR repertoire sequencing so that T cell metrics could be related to mutations and copy number aberrations. Tumor TCR data were available for approximately 17 patients, and 12 to 15 patients had TCR data from both tumor and normal tissue. What the authors observed across the whole study: All specimens were formalin-fixed paraffin-embedded tissue, which is known to introduce sequencing artifacts. Compared with adjacent lung tissue, tumors showed lower T-cell density, richness and clonality, although the density difference was not significant. A small sample size, resulting from surgical resection being uncommon in small-cell lung cancer, limited the study, and the findings need validation.

Donors were patients with limited-stage small-cell lung cancer who underwent surgical resection in Hangzhou, China, between about 2007 and 2020. Every donor went straight to surgery with no preoperative chemotherapy or radiotherapy, and no donor was given immunotherapy either before or after surgery. In the sequenced cohort of approximately 20 patients, every patient was either a smoker or a heavy second-hand smoker. Adjacent normal lung tissue was taken at least 2 cm away from the tumor margin, and two pathologists confirmed morphologically that the tissue was free of malignant cells. To characterize heterogeneity of the T cell repertoire, the study applied multi-region TCR-beta sequencing to resected limited-stage small-cell lung cancers and to tumor-adjacent lung tissue. The AllPrep DNA/RNA FFPE Kit (Qiagen) was used to extract genomic DNA from the FFPE tissue. CDR1 and CDR2 were assigned from the germline V gene as MNHEY and SVGAGI. The CDR3, from cysteine to phenylalanine, totals 15 residues. This entry keeps only the CDR3 DNA: 45 bases, framed from base 1.

The source of this sequence is a man aged 60 to 69 with small cell lung cancer. The sequence joins TRBV6-5 to TRBJ1-2, with TRBD1 matching 9 junction bases. The specimen was normal tissue next to the tumor. The DNA sequence reads TGTGTCAGCAGGCACCTTACAGGGGGCGCCTATGGCTACACCTTC. Translated, it gives CVSRHLTGGAYGYTF.